Below, 23 T cell receptor beta chains from the same sample are listed, as sequenced in a study of blood T cell repertoires in COVID-19. Profiled with immunoSEQ multiplex PCR; TCRdb holds only in-frame clones, not every one. The data show around 300,000 clones, approximately 86% seen once. The sample comprised peripheral blood. These receptors came from a woman aged 25 to 45 who had recovered from COVID-19.

This clone was observed a handful of times. CDR3 DNA sequence: TGTGCCTGGAGTGCACAGGGGAATTCACCCCTCCACTTT. Protein product: CAWSAQGNSPLHF. The chain employs TRBV30 and TRBJ1-6, with 7 bases that match TRBD1. The CDR3 loop spans 13 amino acids. Germline V gives CDR1 GTSNPN, CDR2 SVGIG (reference sequence). The ends lost 1 base at V and 7 bases at J; junction bases unmatched: 1. The full variable domain, in which reference TRBV30 and TRBJ1-6 provide the parts outside the CDR3, is SQTIHQWPATLVQPVGSPLSLECTVEGTSNPNLYWYRQAAGRGLQLLFYSVGIGQISSEVPQNLSASRPQDRQFILSSKKLLLSDSGFYLCAWSAQGNSPLHFGNGTRLTVT.

The gene calls are TRBV5-6 and TRBJ1-1; possibly TRBD1 for D (5 bases). Trimming removed 1 base at V and 1 base at J, with 14 bases between. CDR1 and CDR2 (germline): SGHDT, YYEEEE. CDR3 length equals 16 residues. CDR3 in DNA: TGTGCCAGCAGCTTGATGTTGGGGCGGCAGAACACTGAAGCTTTCTTT. This translates into CASSLMLGRQNTEAFF.

This sequence joins TRBV9 and TRBJ2-5, with D possibly being TRBD2 (6 bases). Per the germline V gene, CDR1 is SGDLS and CDR2 is YYNGEE. Trimming pared 0 bases from V and 3 bases from J, leaving 15 bases between. The CDR3 runs 16 residues. The CDR3 loop is CASSVDSGGGEETQYF. As DNA, the CDR3 is TGTGCCAGCAGCGTAGACTCCGGGGGAGGTGAAGAGACCCAGTACTTC.

The chain couples TRBV2 to TRBJ2-1, with 9 bases aligning to TRBD2. Trimming took 0 bases from V and 4 from J; bases not matched to a gene: 10. This CDR3 is 18 amino acids long. CDR1 and CDR2 from the germline V gene are SNHLY and FYNNEI. The CDR3 DNA follows: TGTGCCAGCAGTGAAGCGCTTCGCGGGGGGGCAGGATACAATGAGCAGTTCTTC. Encoded protein: CASSEALRGGAGYNEQFF.

The chain joins TRBV9 to TRBJ1-6; 8 positions match TRBD1. Per germline, CDR1 SGDLS and CDR2 YYNGEE. The V gene end was trimmed by 4 bases and the J gene end by 10 bases; junction bases not matched to a gene: 10. The length of the CDR3 is 15 residues. Here the CDR3 reads CASSPWTGSPSPLHF. In nucleotides, the CDR3 is TGTGCCAGCAGCCCGTGGACAGGGAGCCCCTCACCCCTCCACTTT.

V gene TRBV25-1 combines with J gene TRBJ1-1; 11 nucleotides align to TRBD1. Germline-derived CDR1 and CDR2 are MGHDK and SYGVNS. The V gene end was trimmed by 5 bases and the J gene end by 10 bases; junction bases not matched to a gene: 6. The length of the CDR3 is 13 residues. CDR3 region: CASSPGQGAGAFF. The CDR3 DNA sequence: TGTGCCAGCAGTCCAGGACAGGGGGCAGGAGCTTTCTTT. Variable domain in full (rest from reference TRBV25-1 and TRBJ1-1): EADIYQTPRYLVIGTGKKITLECSQTMGHDKMYWYQQDPGMELHLIHYSYGVNSTEKGDLSSESTVSRIRTEHFPLTLESARPSHTSQYLCASSPGQGAGAFFGQGTRLTVV.

This sequence joins TRBV2 and TRBJ2-7; D gene uncertain. The CDR3 runs to 11 residues. The V gene's germline CDR1 is SNHLY and CDR2 FYNNEI. With 6 bases removed from V and 7 bases from J, the gap between germline ends came to 10 bases. The CDR3 spells CASSPVLEQYF. CDR3 bases: TGTGCCAGCAGCCCCGTTCTGGAGCAGTACTTC. Full variable domain (rest looked up from reference TRBV2 and TRBJ2-7): EPEVTQTPSHQVTQMGQEVILRCVPISNHLYFYWYRQILGQKVEFLVSFYNNEISEKSEIFDDQFSVERPDGSNFTLKIRSTKLEDSAMYFCASSPVLEQYFGPGTRLTVT.

With respect to this clone: At one end, the junction sequence differs from germline, possibly due to a read error. The rearrangement uses TRBV29-1 and TRBJ1-1, with TRBD1 matching over 7 bases. The CDR3 runs to 13 residues. CDR1 SQVTM and CDR2 ANQGSEA come from the germline V gene. The CDR3, as DNA: TGCAGCGTTCACGACAGGGTGAAAACTGAAGCTTTCTTT. This sequence encodes CSVHDRVKTEAFF.

Written as DNA, the CDR3 is TGCAGCGTTGTGCAATACGGCTCTGGAAACACCATATATTTT. Protein product: CSVVQYGSGNTIYF. The chain employs TRBV29-1 and TRBJ1-3, with no clear D. This CDR3 has 14 residues. Trimming took 4 bases from V and 0 from J, leaving 10 bases between them. CDR1 SQVTM and CDR2 ANQGSEA come from the germline V gene.

The chain has TRBV11-2 and TRBJ1-4, with D perhaps TRBD1 (6 bases). This CDR3 has 15 amino acids. The germline CDR1 and CDR2 sequences are SGHAT and FQNNGV. The V gene lost 0 bases and the J gene lost 12 bases, with 17 bases spanning the gap. The CDR3 bases are TGTGCCAGCAGCTTAGATGGGGACACGAATGAGGAACTGTTTTTT. This encodes CASSLDGDTNEELFF. The variable domain in full, with the rest retrieved from reference TRBV11-2 and TRBJ1-4, is EAGVAQSPRYKIIEKRQSVAFWCNPISGHATLYWYQQILGQGPKLLIQFQNNGVVDDSQLPKDRFSAERLKGVDSTLKIQPAKLEDSAVYLCASSLDGDTNEELFFGSGTQLSVL.

The J gene is TRBJ1-3, the V gene TRBV7-9; TRBD1 might be the D (5 bases). CDR3 size: 15 residues. The V gene lost 5 bases and the J gene lost 4 bases, with 15 bases spanning the gap. Germline CDR1 and CDR2: SEHNR and FQNEAQ (reference sequence). CDR3 region: CASSAAGQEGNTIYF. Here the CDR3 DNA reads TGTGCCAGCAGCGCTGCAGGGCAGGAAGGAAACACCATATATTTT.

The chain has TRBV5-6 and TRBJ2-3, with 15 nucleotides matching TRBD2. The germline CDR1 and CDR2 sequences are SGHDT and YYEEEE. Trimming removed 4 bases from V and 11 bases from J; junction bases left unmatched: 5. The CDR3 consists of 14 residues. CDR3 DNA: TGTGCCAGCAGCGCCTGGACTAGCGGGAGGGAGCAGTATTTT. Translating it yields CASSAWTSGREQYF.

The chain is built from TRBV10-1 and TRBJ2-7; unclear D gene. The CDR3 length is 14 residues. Trimming pared 3 bases from V and 0 bases from J, leaving 9 bases between. The germline gives CDR1 WNHNN, CDR2 SYGVQD (reference sequence). In nucleotides, the CDR3 is TGCGCCAGCAGTGAACAACCCAACTCCTACGAGCAGTACTTC. Amino acid sequence: CASSEQPNSYEQYF.

This clone appeared a single time. The chain couples TRBV9 to TRBJ1-3; TRBD1 matches at 8 bases. CDR3 length: 21 amino acids. Germline lookup yields CDR1 SGDLS and CDR2 YYNGEE. V gave up 3 bases and J gave up 4 bases; unmatched junction bases: 24. CDR3 DNA sequence: TGTGCCAGCAGCGCCCGTGGGGCGAGCAGGGGGCTAGCCCCGGGCGGAAACACCATATATTTT. Translated: CASSARGASRGLAPGGNTIYF. Complete variable domain (other parts from reference TRBV9 and TRBJ1-3): DSGVTQTPKHLITATGQRVTLRCSPRSGDLSVYWYQQSLDQGLQFLIQYYNGEERAKGNILERFSAQQFPDLHSELNLSSLELGDSALYFCASSARGASRGLAPGGNTIYFGEGSWLTVV.

The V call is TRBV4-3, the J call TRBJ2-1, with 10 bases aligning to TRBD2. The ends lost 4 bases at V and 4 bases at J; junction bases unmatched: 4. CDR1 and CDR2 (germline): LGHNA, YSLEER. CDR3 length: 15 residues. The CDR3 loop is CASSLVAGGYNEQFF. For the CDR3, the DNA is TGCGCCAGCAGCCTAGTAGCGGGAGGTTACAATGAGCAGTTCTTC.

V usage is TRBV11-2 and J usage is TRBJ1-1; 7 bases align to TRBD1. CDR1 SGHAT and CDR2 FQNNGV come from the germline V gene. The CDR3 contains 13 residues. Trimming at V came to 5 bases and at J to 5 bases, leaving 5 bases not matched to a gene. The CDR3 protein is CASSEGAGTEAFF. The DNA of the CDR3 is TGTGCCAGCAGCGAGGGGGCCGGGACTGAAGCTTTCTTT.

This chain joins TRBV10-1 and TRBJ1-1; 11 bases match TRBD1. The CDR3 is 15 amino acids. The germline CDR1 and CDR2 sequences are WNHNN and SYGVQD (reference sequence). J was trimmed by 5 bases and V by 5 bases; bases with no gene match: 7. The CDR3 nucleotides read TGCGCCAGCAGTCAATGGACAGGGGGCCTGACTGAAGCTTTCTTT. Its translation is CASSQWTGGLTEAFF.

Here the CDR3 DNA reads TGTGCCAGCAGTTTATCCTCCCTAGCGGGCACTAGCACAGATACGCAGTATTTT. This gives the protein CASSLSSLAGTSTDTQYF. The chain joins TRBV27 to TRBJ2-3, with 8 bases fitting TRBD2. Trimming cost V 0 bases and J 0 bases; bases outside gene matches: 8. CDR1 and CDR2 from the germline V gene are MNHEY and SMNVEV (reference sequence). This CDR3 has 18 residues.

J is TRBJ2-2 and V is TRBV5-4, with D possibly matching TRBD1 (6 bases). Germline assignment: CDR1 SGHNT and CDR2 YYREEE (reference sequence). Trimming stripped 4 bases from V and 1 base from J, with 14 bases between. The CDR3 consists of 16 residues. CDR3 nucleotides: TGTGCCAGCAGCCGGATTTGGACAGTGAACACCGGGGAGCTGTTTTTT. Its translation: CASSRIWTVNTGELFF.

The CDR3, as DNA: TGCGCCAGCGCTAGCGGGGGATCCTACAATGAGCAGTTCTTC. Translated: CASASGGSYNEQFF. This rearrangement joins TRBV5-1 to TRBJ2-1; 10 bases map to TRBD2. With V trimmed by 7 bases and J by 1 base, 2 bases remained unmatched. Germline CDR1 and CDR2: SGHRS and YFSETQ. The CDR3 extends over 14 amino acids.

This clone was seen once. This chain connects TRBV28 to TRBJ1-2; 11 bases fit TRBD1. The germline V gene encodes CDR1 MDHEN and CDR2 SYDVKM. This CDR3 is built from 16 residues. V trimming: 2 bases; J trimming: 0 bases; junction bases outside the gene matches: 2. This CDR3 reads CASSLGGQGANYGYTF. In nucleotides, the CDR3 is TGTGCCAGCAGTTTAGGGGGACAGGGGGCTAACTATGGCTACACCTTC.

V gene TRBV5-4 combines with J gene TRBJ2-3, with 12 bases matching TRBD1. In germline, CDR1 is SGHNT, CDR2 YYREEE (reference sequence). With 3 bases clipped from V and 3 bases from J, the junction kept 5 bases outside the gene matches. The CDR3 consists of 16 residues. CDR3 sequence (DNA): TGTGCCAGCAGCTGGGGGGACAGGGGGCCAACAGATACGCAGTATTTT. It yields the protein CASSWGDRGPTDTQYF.

As concerns this clone: This specimen includes other DNA sequences encoding the same CDR3. The chain couples TRBV2 to TRBJ1-6; 9 nucleotides align to TRBD1. This CDR3 is 14 amino acids long. With 3 bases clipped from V and 7 bases from J, the junction kept 1 base outside the gene matches. Looked up from germline, CDR1 is SNHLY and CDR2 is FYNNEI. The CDR3 coding sequence is TGTGCCAGCAGTGAGGGGACAGGGAATTCACCCCTCCACTTT. Amino acid sequence: CASSEGTGNSPLHF.